This record concerns one TCR beta chain sequence. Antigen: not known. TCRdb reprocessed the reads with MiXCR, giving one entry per CDR3 protein. The table records roughly 990,000 distinct CDR3 sequences, more than 25% of them present only once. The source of the sample is a study of T cell repertoires in cytomegalovirus infection. Study overall: It was recently identified HLA-C-restricted and well-studied HLA-B-restricted CMV epitopes that the study used. Matching HLA type, along with CMV infection, was indicated by public TCR beta signatures. General study points: HLA-C-restricted, CMV-specific TCR beta clonotypes were dominant ex vivo. Cumulative frequency (of public TCR beta family members) identified carriers of CMV plus the relevant HLA.

Trimming removed 2 bases from V and 8 bases from J, with 30 bases in between. Germline V gives CDR1 SQVTM, CDR2 ANQGSEA. The CDR3 length is 18 residues. This specimen was cultured CD8+ T cells from PBMCs, taken from culture after CMV antigen stimulation. The sequence was obtained from a human donor in good health (CMV status not recorded). Some clones in this sample may be carry-over from other donors' samples. The chain joins TRBV29-1 to TRBJ1-2; TRBD1 might be the D (6 bases). The CDR3 DNA is TGCAGCGTTGAAAGCTGGGGCCTTAAGGGGGATGGGAAGCGAGGCTACACCTTC. This sequence encodes CSVESWGLKGDGKRGYTF.